These 8 T cell receptor beta chains share one sample of origin, sequenced in a study of blood T cells in healthy people across ages. For the second PCR, which ran for roughly 6 to 12 cycles, a sample-barcoded 5' primer and a J-beta primer mix were used. One entry per CDR3 protein, called by TCRdb with MiXCR from the 5' RACE reads. The repertoire holds about 280,000 distinct CDR3 sequences, with less than 30% as singletons. The sample comprised blood. The receptors here all came from a woman between 65 and 79 years old in good health.

This rearrangement joins TRBV11-2 to TRBJ2-7; D not resolved. Germline V gives CDR1 SGHAT, CDR2 FQNNGV. The CDR3 runs 15 residues. Trimming shortened V by 1 base and J by 0 bases, and 10 bases separated the two germline ends. The CDR3 sequence is CASSLATSPSYEQYF. The CDR3 nucleotides read TGTGCCAGCAGCTTAGCCACTTCACCCTCCTACGAGCAGTACTTC.

This clonotype was found a few times. The V and J genes are TRBV5-1 and TRBJ2-5; TRBD2 matches 8 bases. The J call is in doubt because the DNA end fits TRBJ2-1 better. This CDR3 has 15 residues. Germline CDR1 is SGHRS and CDR2 is YFSETQ. Here the CDR3 reads CASKAREGPYNEQFF. Written as DNA, the CDR3 is TGCGCCAGCAAGGCCCGGGAGGGTCCCTACAATGAGCAGTTCTTC.

V and J are TRBV7-9 and TRBJ1-1; D gene unclear. In germline, CDR1 is SEHNR, CDR2 FQNEAQ (reference sequence). Trimming pared 6 bases from V and 0 bases from J, leaving 8 bases between. The CDR3 totals 13 residues. CDR3 sequence reads: CASRLTVNTEAFF. CDR3 sequence (DNA): TGTGCCAGCAGGCTAACAGTGAACACTGAAGCTTTCTTT.

The chain is built from TRBV13 and TRBJ2-5; D is unresolved. Germline assignment: CDR1 PRHDT and CDR2 FYEKMQ (reference sequence). V lost 5 bases to trimming and J lost 0 bases, with 10 bases between them. The CDR3 consists of 14 residues. The CDR3 region is CASSAFGYQETQYF. Here the CDR3 DNA reads TGTGCCAGCAGCGCTTTTGGGTACCAAGAGACCCAGTACTTC.

This chain uses TRBV5-1 with TRBJ2-7, with 9 bases fitting TRBD1. The germline V gene has CDR1 SGHRS and CDR2 YFSETQ. The length of the CDR3 is 16 residues. J gave up 9 bases and V 3 bases, and 16 bases lay outside the gene matches. The CDR3 loop reads CASSWTTGQGLRGQYF. In DNA form, the CDR3 reads TGCGCCAGCAGCTGGACCACGGGACAGGGATTACGTGGGCAGTACTTC.

This clonotype was counted at least ten times. The chain joins TRBV7-9 to TRBJ2-7; D perhaps matches TRBD1 (6 bases). Germline V CDR1 and CDR2: SEHNR, FQNEAQ (reference sequence). V was pared by 5 bases and J by 3 bases, with 14 bases between. The CDR3 is 14 residues long. This CDR3 is CASSPTLQGYEQYF. Here the CDR3 DNA reads TGTGCCAGCAGCCCAACATTACAGGGCTACGAGCAGTACTTC.

This rearrangement joins TRBV28 to TRBJ1-6; D is undetermined. CDR1 MDHEN and CDR2 SYDVKM come from the germline V gene. This CDR3 has 11 residues. Trimming took 7 bases from V and 10 from J, leaving 8 bases between them. The CDR3 is CASNQKSPLHF. The CDR3 DNA follows: TGTGCCAGCAACCAGAAATCACCCCTCCACTTT.

In this sample, this clonotype turned up a few times. The chain employs TRBV5-5 and TRBJ1-2; TRBD1 might be the D (6 bases). The CDR3 loop spans 13 amino acids. V was pared by 1 base and J by 6 bases, with 10 bases between. Germline CDR1 is SGHKS and CDR2 is YYEKEE (reference sequence). CDR3 DNA sequence: TGTGCCAGCAGCTTGACAGGGTACGATGGCTACACCTTC. As protein: CASSLTGYDGYTF.